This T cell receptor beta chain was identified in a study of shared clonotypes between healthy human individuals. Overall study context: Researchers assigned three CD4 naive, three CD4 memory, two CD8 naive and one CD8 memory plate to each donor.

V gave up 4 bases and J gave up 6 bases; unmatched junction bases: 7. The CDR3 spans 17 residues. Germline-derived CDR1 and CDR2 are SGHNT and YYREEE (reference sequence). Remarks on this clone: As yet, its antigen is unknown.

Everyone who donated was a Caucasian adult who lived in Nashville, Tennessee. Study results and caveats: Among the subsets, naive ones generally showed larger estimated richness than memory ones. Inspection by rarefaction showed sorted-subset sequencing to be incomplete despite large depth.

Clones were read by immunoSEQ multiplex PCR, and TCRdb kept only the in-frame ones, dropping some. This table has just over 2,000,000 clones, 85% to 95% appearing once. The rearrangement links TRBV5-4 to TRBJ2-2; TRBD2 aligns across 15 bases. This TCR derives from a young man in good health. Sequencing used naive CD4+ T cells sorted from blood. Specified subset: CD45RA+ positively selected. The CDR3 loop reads CASSPPGLAGGAGELFF. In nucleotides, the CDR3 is TGTGCCAGCAGCCCACCGGGACTAGCGGGAGGTGCCGGGGAGCTGTTTTTT.